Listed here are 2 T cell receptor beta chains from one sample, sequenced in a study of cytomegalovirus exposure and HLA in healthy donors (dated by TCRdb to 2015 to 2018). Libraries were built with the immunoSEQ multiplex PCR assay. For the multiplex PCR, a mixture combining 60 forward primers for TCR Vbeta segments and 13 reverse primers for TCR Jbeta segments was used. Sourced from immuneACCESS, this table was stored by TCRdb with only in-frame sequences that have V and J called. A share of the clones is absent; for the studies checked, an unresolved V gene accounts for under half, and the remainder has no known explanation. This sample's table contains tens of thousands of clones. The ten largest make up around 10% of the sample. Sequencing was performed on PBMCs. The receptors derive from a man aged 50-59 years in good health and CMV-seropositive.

CDR3 region: CASGEGQGATEAFF. The CDR3 DNA reads TGCGCCAGCGGAGAAGGACAGGGGGCCACTGAAGCTTTCTTT. J is TRBJ1-1 and V is TRBV5-1, with 11 nucleotides matching TRBD1. CDR1 SGHRS and CDR2 YFSETQ come from the germline V gene. The CDR3 runs to 14 residues. V dropped 7 bases and J dropped 4; count of bases not matched to a gene: 6.

CDR3 amino acids: CASSVDSTYGYTF. The CDR3 DNA follows: TGTGCCAGCAGCGTAGACAGCACCTATGGCTACACCTTC. This chain uses TRBV9 with TRBJ1-2; no clear D gene. V was clipped by 0 bases and J by 4 bases, with 7 bases between them. The CDR3 contains 13 residues. The germline gives CDR1 SGDLS, CDR2 YYNGEE.